This note documents a single T cell receptor (beta chain) sequence. Its antigen remains unknown. This entry belongs to a study of Siglec-9 on CD8 T cells in melanoma. Findings of the study overall: In melanoma tumors, a Siglec-9-marked effector memory CD8+ subset reportedly appeared to accumulate.

Profiling relied on immunoSEQ multiplex PCR, and the TCRdb table lists in-frame clones only, not all of them. The sample gives approximately 35,000 clones, more than 65% of which show up once; about 1.8% is in the top ten. The sequencing sample was made of Siglec-9- CD8+ T cells sorted from blood. This TCR derives from a human donor in good health.

For the CDR3, the DNA is TGTGCCAGCAGCCTAGGGGTGGCAGCGACTAACTATGGCTACACCTTC. It specifies CASSLGVAATNYGYTF. This chain connects TRBV27 to TRBJ1-2; maybe TRBD1 (5 bases). Germline loops: CDR1 MNHEY, CDR2 SMNVEV (reference sequence). Deletions cut 6 bases from V and 0 bases from J, with 17 bases between. The CDR3 is made up of 16 amino acids.